This T cell receptor (beta chain) is from a study of cytomegalovirus exposure and HLA in healthy donors. CDR3 length: 16 residues. The germline CDR1 and CDR2 sequences are MGHRA and YSYEKL. V shed 0 bases and J shed 4 bases, with 15 bases lying between them. Repertoires were generated with immunoSEQ multiplex PCR, while TCRdb's copy carries only in-frame clones and drops some. The data show a few hundred thousand clones, 86% seen once. V gene TRBV4-1 combines with J gene TRBJ1-1; maybe TRBD1 (6 bases). The source is a young woman in good health and CMV-seronegative. Sequences were obtained from PBMCs. The CDR3 coding sequence is TGCGCCAGCAGCCAAGATCAGTCAGGGGTGGGCACTGAAGCTTTCTTT. This codes for CASSQDQSGVGTEAFF.